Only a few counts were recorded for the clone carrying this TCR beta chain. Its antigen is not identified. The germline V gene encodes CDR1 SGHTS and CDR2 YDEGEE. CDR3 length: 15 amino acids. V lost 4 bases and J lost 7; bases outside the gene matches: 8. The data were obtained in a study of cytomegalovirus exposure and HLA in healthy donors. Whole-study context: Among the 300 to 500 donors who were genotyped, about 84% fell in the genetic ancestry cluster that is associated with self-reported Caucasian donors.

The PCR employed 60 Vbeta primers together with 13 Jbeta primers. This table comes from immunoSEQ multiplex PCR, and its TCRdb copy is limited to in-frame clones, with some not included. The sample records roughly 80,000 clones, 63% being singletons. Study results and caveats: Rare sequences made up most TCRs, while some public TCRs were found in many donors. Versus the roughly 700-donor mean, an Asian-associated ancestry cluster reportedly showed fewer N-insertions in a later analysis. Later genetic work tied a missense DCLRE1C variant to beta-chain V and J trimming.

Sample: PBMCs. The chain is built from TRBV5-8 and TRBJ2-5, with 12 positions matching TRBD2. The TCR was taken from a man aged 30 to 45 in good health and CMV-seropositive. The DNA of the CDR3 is TGTGCCAGCAGCCCCGGACTAGCGGGATTGGTGACCCAGTACTTC. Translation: CASSPGLAGLVTQYF.